This is a list of T cell receptor beta chains from one sample in a study of cytomegalovirus exposure and HLA in healthy donors. TCRdb keeps only in-frame clones here, not all; method: immunoSEQ multiplex PCR. The table records under 110,000 clones, 88% of them present only once. Sequenced: PBMCs. The receptors were sampled from a woman between 18 and 30 years old in good health and CMV-seropositive. The CDR3 runs from the conserved cysteine through the conserved F or W. A D gene is named only where the DNA matches it firmly. Some rows mark clone size as missing; the rest say once, few, many or name a class of expanded clone.

V gene	D gene	clone size	J gene	CDR3 protein	CDR3 DNA
TRBV6-6	.	.	TRBJ1-4	CASGQGPEKLFF	TGTGCCAGCGGGCAGGGCCCTGAAAAACTGTTTTTT
TRBV29-1	.	.	TRBJ2-2	CSVWYLGQGDPAGELFF	TGCAGCGTTTGGTACCTTGGTCAGGGCGATCCGGCCGGGGAGCTGTTTTTT
TRBV18	TRBD1	.	TRBJ1-6	CASSPRQGAESPLHF	TGTGCCAGCTCACCACGGCAGGGGGCAGAGTCACCCCTCCACTTT
TRBV7-9	.	.	TRBJ2-5	CASKGETSTAQYF	TGTGCCAGCAAGGGGGAGACCTCGACGGCCCAGTACTTC
TRBV5-4	.	.	TRBJ1-4	CASSSRRGRGSNEKLFF	TGTGCCAGCAGCTCCCGGAGAGGTCGGGGGTCTAATGAAAAACTGTTTTTT
TRBV9	.	.	TRBJ2-7	CASSVADSGVYSYEQYF	TGTGCCAGCAGCGTAGCTGATTCAGGGGTCTACTCCTACGAGCAGTACTTC
TRBV28	TRBD1	.	TRBJ2-3	CASSRQGRTDTQYF	TGTGCCAGCAGCCGACAGGGCCGCACAGATACGCAGTATTTT
TRBV28	.	.	TRBJ2-2	CASSLQKTGELFF	TGTGCCAGCAGTTTACAGAAGACCGGGGAGCTGTTTTTT
TRBV14	.	.	TRBJ2-3	CASSQDLGTQYF	TGTGCCAGCAGCCAAGATCTCGGTACGCAGTATTTT
TRBV4-1	TRBD1	.	TRBJ2-5	CASSPFGTGQQETQYF	TGCGCCAGCAGCCCATTCGGGACAGGTCAGCAAGAGACCCAGTACTTC
TRBV4-1	.	.	TRBJ1-3	CASSQGQARAVSGNTIYF	TGCGCCAGCAGCCAGGGGCAGGCTCGGGCGGTTTCTGGAAACACCATATATTTT
TRBV28	TRBD2	.	TRBJ2-5	CASSFGGGEETQYF	TGTGCCAGCAGTTTTGGCGGGGGAGAAGAGACCCAGTACTTC
TRBV14	.	.	TRBJ2-1	CASSHSARGAYEQFF	TGTGCCAGCAGCCACTCGGCCCGGGGTGCGTATGAGCAGTTCTTC
TRBV29-1	.	.	TRBJ2-1	CSGVGGISSYNEQFF	TGCAGCGGAGTAGGAGGTATTAGCTCCTACAATGAGCAGTTCTTC
TRBV5-6	.	once	TRBJ1-1	CASSFRGRGNTEAFF	TGTGCCAGCAGCTTCAGGGGCCGGGGGAACACTGAAGCTTTCTTT
TRBV9	TRBD2	.	TRBJ2-5	CASSARTSGGSNYQETQYF	TGTGCCAGCAGCGCCCGGACTAGCGGGGGGTCGAATTATCAAGAGACCCAGTACTTC
TRBV27	TRBD1	.	TRBJ2-7	CASSAGTGPYEQYF	TGTGCCAGCAGTGCTGGGACAGGCCCATACGAGCAGTACTTC
TRBV19	.	.	TRBJ1-1	CASSIELGTEAFF	TGTGCCAGTAGTATAGAACTCGGCACTGAAGCTTTCTTT
TRBV7-9	.	.	TRBJ1-6	CASIPLRGNNSPLHF	TGTGCCAGCATCCCACTCAGGGGAAACAATTCACCCCTCCACTTT
TRBV27	TRBD2	once	TRBJ2-5	CASRRLAGGPSQETQYF	TGTGCCAGCAGACGACTAGCGGGGGGGCCGAGTCAAGAGACCCAGTACTTC
TRBV2	TRBD1	.	TRBJ2-5	CASSLTYSGTGVLEETQYF	TGTGCCAGCAGCCTCACGTACTCCGGGACAGGGGTTCTCGAAGAGACCCAGTACTTC
TRBV4-1	.	.	TRBJ2-5	CASSQLRGETQYF	TGCGCCAGCAGCCAACTAAGGGGAGAGACCCAGTACTTC
TRBV14	.	.	TRBJ1-2	CASSQGINGRYTF	TGTGCCAGCAGCCAAGGAATAAACGGTCGCTACACCTTC
TRBV28	TRBD1	.	TRBJ2-2	CASSSQVGYRGRGVNTGELFF	TGTGCCAGCAGTTCACAAGTTGGGTACAGGGGGCGCGGGGTGAACACCGGGGAGCTGTTTTTT
TRBV7-9	.	.	TRBJ2-1	CASTLTSGANEQFF	TGTGCCAGCACCCTGACGTCAGGGGCCAATGAGCAGTTCTTC
TRBV10-1	TRBD1	.	TRBJ2-2	CASSEDRALGGNTGELFF	TGCGCCAGCAGTGAAGACAGGGCCCTAGGAGGGAACACCGGGGAGCTGTTTTTT
TRBV19	TRBD2	.	TRBJ2-3	CASSPPGLAGQDGTQYF	TGTGCCAGTAGTCCGCCGGGACTAGCGGGGCAGGATGGTACGCAGTATTTT
TRBV6-5	.	few	TRBJ2-3	CASGLDSTQYF	TGTGCCAGCGGATTGGATAGCACGCAGTATTTT
TRBV21-1	.	.	TRBJ2-2	CASSNGGPSTGELFF	TGTGCCAGCAGCAACGGGGGGCCGAGCACCGGGGAGCTGTTTTTT
TRBV19	.	once	TRBJ2-2	CASSKVGGTGELFF	TGTGCCAGTAGTAAGGTCGGGGGAACCGGGGAGCTGTTTTTT
TRBV13	TRBD1	.	TRBJ2-7	CASSPRTGRHYEQYF	TGTGCCAGCAGCCCGCGGACAGGGCGACACTACGAGCAGTACTTC
TRBV7-2	TRBD2	.	TRBJ2-5	CASSLHAGGGEQETQYF	TGTGCCAGCAGCTTACATGCGGGCGGGGGAGAGCAAGAGACCCAGTACTTC
TRBV7-8	.	once	TRBJ2-3	CASSLGPGGTDTQYF	TGTGCCAGCAGCCTCGGGCCAGGGGGCACAGATACGCAGTATTTT
TRBV10-1	TRBD2	.	TRBJ2-1	CARGLAGRNEQFF	TGCGCCAGGGGACTAGCGGGGCGCAATGAGCAGTTCTTC
TRBV2	.	.	TRBJ1-2	CASSVTGPYGYTF	TGTGCCAGCAGTGTGACAGGCCCTTATGGCTACACCTTC
TRBV28	TRBD2	.	TRBJ2-5	CASSLIAGVKTQYF	TGTGCCAGCAGTCTCATAGCGGGGGTAAAGACCCAGTACTTC
TRBV2	.	.	TRBJ1-1	CASSANPGGANTEAFF	TGTGCCAGCAGTGCCAATCCGGGGGGCGCGAACACTGAAGCTTTCTTT
TRBV4-1	.	.	TRBJ1-6	CASSQEFGYNSPLHF	TGCGCCAGCAGCCAAGAATTCGGTTATAATTCACCCCTCCACTTT
TRBV27	.	.	TRBJ1-1	CASRQIGQNTEAFF	TGTGCCAGCAGACAGATCGGACAGAACACTGAAGCTTTCTTT
TRBV29-1	TRBD1	.	TRBJ1-4	CSVVEGTGSEKLFF	TGCAGCGTTGTGGAGGGGACAGGGAGTGAAAAACTGTTTTTT
TRBV6-1	TRBD2	.	TRBJ2-2	CASSEARGGYTGELFF	TGTGCCAGCAGTGAAGCGCGGGGGGGGTACACCGGGGAGCTGTTTTTT
TRBV5-8	TRBD1	few	TRBJ1-1	CASSPRDRGEGTEAFF	TGTGCCAGCTCCCCGAGGGACAGAGGCGAGGGCACTGAAGCTTTCTTT
TRBV29-1	TRBD1	.	TRBJ1-5	CSVAQGQLDQPQHF	TGCAGCGTTGCACAGGGACAGTTAGATCAGCCCCAGCATTTT
TRBV21-1	.	once	TRBJ1-2	CASSSPGANGYTF	TGTGCCAGCAGCAGCCCAGGGGCTAATGGCTACACCTTC
TRBV7-2	TRBD2	.	TRBJ2-2	CASRLAGVNTGELFF	TGTGCCAGCAGACTAGCGGGGGTGAACACCGGGGAGCTGTTTTTT
TRBV18	TRBD1	.	TRBJ1-1	CASSLGTGNLNTEAFF	TGTGCCAGCTCACTCGGGACAGGGAATTTGAACACTGAAGCTTTCTTT
TRBV4-1	TRBD2	.	TRBJ2-3	CASSQESGGTDTQYF	TGCGCCAGCAGCCAAGAATCCGGGGGGACAGATACGCAGTATTTT
TRBV10-1	.	.	TRBJ1-1	CASRDKVNTEAFF	TGCGCCAGCAGGGACAAGGTGAACACTGAAGCTTTCTTT
TRBV5-6	.	once	TRBJ2-3	CASSLIRRSYTDTQYF	TGTGCCAGCAGCTTGATTAGGCGGTCCTACACAGATACGCAGTATTTT
TRBV10-3	TRBD1	.	TRBJ1-1	CAITRDRELTEAFF	TGTGCCATCACTCGGGACAGGGAGTTGACTGAAGCTTTCTTT
TRBV27	TRBD1	.	TRBJ1-2	CASSFVGQGANYGYTF	TGTGCCAGCAGTTTCGTCGGACAGGGGGCTAACTATGGCTACACCTTC
TRBV7-2	.	.	TRBJ1-1	CASSRVGGADTEAFF	TGTGCCAGCAGCCGCGTGGGAGGGGCGGACACTGAAGCTTTCTTT
TRBV27	TRBD2	once	TRBJ2-5	CASSTLAGPQETQYF	TGTGCCAGCAGTACCCTAGCGGGGCCACAAGAGACCCAGTACTTC
TRBV2	.	.	TRBJ2-1	CASTLGTEQFF	TGTGCCAGCACCTTAGGGACAGAGCAGTTCTTC
TRBV19	.	few	TRBJ1-1	CASGVTVNTEAFF	TGTGCCAGTGGGGTGACAGTAAACACTGAAGCTTTCTTT